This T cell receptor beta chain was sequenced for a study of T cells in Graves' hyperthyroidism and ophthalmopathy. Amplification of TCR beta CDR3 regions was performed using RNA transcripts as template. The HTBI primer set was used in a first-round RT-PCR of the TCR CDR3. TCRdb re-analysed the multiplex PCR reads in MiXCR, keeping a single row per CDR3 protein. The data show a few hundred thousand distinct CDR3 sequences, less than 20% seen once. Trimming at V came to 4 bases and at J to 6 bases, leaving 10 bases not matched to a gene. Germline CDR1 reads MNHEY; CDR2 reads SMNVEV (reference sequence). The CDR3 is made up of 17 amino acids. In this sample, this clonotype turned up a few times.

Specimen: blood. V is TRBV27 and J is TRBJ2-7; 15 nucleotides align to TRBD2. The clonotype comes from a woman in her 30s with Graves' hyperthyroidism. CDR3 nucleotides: TGTGCCAGCAGTTGGGGACTAGCGGGAGGTTTTCCCTCCGAGCAGTACTTC. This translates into CASSWGLAGGFPSEQYF.